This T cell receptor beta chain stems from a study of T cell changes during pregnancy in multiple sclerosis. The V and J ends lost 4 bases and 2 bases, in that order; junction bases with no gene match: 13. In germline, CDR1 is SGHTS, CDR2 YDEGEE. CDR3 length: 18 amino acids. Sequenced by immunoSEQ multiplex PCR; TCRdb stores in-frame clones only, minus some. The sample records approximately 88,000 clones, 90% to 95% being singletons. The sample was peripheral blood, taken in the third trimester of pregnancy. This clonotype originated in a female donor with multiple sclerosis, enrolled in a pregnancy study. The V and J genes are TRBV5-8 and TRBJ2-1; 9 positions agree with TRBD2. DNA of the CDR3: TGTGCCAGCAGCCCCTCGACTAGCGGCAAGAAAACCTACAATGAGCAGTTCTTC. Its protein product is CASSPSTSGKKTYNEQFF.